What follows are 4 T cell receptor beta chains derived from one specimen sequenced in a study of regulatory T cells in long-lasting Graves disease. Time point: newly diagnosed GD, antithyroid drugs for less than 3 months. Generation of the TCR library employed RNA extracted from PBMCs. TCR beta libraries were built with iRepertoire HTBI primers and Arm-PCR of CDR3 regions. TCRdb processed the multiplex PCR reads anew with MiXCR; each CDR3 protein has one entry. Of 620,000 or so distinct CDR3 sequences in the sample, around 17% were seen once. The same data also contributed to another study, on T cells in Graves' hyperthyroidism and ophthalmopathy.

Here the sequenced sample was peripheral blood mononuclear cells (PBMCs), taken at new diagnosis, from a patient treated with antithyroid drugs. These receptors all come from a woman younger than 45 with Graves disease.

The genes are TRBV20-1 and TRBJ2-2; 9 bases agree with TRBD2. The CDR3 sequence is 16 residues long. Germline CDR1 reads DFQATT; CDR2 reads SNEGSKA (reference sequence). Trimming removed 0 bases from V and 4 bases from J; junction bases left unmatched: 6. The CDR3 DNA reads TGCAGTGCTAGAGATTTGGCGGGAGGGGGCACCGGGGAGCTGTTTTTT. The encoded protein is CSARDLAGGGTGELFF.

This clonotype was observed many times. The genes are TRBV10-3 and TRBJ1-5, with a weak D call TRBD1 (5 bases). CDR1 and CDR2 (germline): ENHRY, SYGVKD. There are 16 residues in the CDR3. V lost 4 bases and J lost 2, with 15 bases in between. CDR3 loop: CAISGSDSLRNQPQHF. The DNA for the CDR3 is TGTGCCATCAGTGGAAGCGACAGCCTCCGCAATCAGCCCCAGCATTTT.

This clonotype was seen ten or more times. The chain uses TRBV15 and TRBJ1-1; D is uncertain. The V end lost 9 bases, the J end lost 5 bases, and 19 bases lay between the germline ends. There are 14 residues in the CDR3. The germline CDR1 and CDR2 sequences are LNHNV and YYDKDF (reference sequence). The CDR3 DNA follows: TGTGCCACTAACCGCGACGCGCGTGGGACTGAAGCTTTCTTT. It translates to CATNRDARGTEAFF.

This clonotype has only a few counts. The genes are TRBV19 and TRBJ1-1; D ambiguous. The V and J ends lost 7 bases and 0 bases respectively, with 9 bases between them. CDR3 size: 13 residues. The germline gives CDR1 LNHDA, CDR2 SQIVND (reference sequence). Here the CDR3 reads CASKSAVNTEAFF. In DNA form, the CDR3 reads TGTGCCAGTAAGTCCGCGGTGAACACTGAAGCTTTCTTT.